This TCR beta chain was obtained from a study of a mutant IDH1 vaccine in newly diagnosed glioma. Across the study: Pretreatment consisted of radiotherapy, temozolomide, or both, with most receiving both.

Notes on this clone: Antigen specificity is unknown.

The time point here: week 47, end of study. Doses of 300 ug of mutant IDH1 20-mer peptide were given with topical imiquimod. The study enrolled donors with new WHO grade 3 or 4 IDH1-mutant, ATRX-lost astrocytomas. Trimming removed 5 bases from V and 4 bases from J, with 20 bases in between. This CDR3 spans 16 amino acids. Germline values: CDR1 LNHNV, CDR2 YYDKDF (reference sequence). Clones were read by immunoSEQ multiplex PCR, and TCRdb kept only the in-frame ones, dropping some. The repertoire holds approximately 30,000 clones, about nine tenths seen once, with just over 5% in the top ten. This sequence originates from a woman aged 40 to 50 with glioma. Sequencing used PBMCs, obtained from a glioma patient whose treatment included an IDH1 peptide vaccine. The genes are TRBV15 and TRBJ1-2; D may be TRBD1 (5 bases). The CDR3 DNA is TGTGCCACCAGCGAGGGGCCCGGCCGGGTTGGCTATGGCTACACCTTC. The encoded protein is CATSEGPGRVGYGYTF.